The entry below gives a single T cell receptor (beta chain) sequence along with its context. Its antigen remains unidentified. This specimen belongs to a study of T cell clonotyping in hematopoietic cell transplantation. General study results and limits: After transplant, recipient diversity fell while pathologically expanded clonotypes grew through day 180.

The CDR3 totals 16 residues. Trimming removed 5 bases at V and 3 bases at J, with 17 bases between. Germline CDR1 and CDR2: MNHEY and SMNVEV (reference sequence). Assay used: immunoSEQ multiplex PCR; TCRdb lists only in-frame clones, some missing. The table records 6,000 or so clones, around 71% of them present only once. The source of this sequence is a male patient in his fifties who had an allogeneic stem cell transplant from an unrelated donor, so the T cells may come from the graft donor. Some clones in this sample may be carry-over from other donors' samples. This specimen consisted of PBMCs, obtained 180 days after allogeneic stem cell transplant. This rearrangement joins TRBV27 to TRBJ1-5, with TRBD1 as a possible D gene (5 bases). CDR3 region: CASSLTPGTYNQPQHF. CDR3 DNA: TGTGCCAGCAGTCTCACACCCGGGACCTACAATCAGCCCCAGCATTTT.